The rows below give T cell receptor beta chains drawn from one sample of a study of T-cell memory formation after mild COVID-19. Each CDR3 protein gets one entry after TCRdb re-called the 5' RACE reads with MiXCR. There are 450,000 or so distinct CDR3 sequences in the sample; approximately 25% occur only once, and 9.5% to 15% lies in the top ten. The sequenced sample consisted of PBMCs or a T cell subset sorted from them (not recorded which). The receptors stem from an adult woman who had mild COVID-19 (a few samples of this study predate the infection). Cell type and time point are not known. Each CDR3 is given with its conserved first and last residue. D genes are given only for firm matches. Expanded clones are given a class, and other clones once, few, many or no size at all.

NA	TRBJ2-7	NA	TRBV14	TGTGCCAGCAGCCAAGCGAAAGGGGTCTCCTACGAGCAGTACTTC	CASSQAKGVSYEQYF
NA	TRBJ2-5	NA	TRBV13	TGTGCCAGCAGCCTCGGAGAAGGCCCCTTCAACCGTCCTGGGACCCAGTACTTC	CASSLGEGPFNRPGTQYF
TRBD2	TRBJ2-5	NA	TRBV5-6	TGTGCCAGCAGCTTTGGACTAGCGGGAGTTTACTCGGAGACCCAGTACTTC	CASSFGLAGVYSETQYF
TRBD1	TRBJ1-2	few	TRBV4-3	TGCGCCAGCAGCCAGGGGGACAGGGCGGTTAACTATGGCTACACCTTC	CASSQGDRAVNYGYTF
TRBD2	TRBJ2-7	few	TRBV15	TGTGCCACCAGCAGCTTCCTAGCGGGAGCAGGGTACGAGCAGTACTTC	CATSSFLAGAGYEQYF
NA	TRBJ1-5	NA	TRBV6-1	TGTGCCAGCAGCTATATGGTGGGCTATAGCAATCAGCCCCAGCATTTT	CASSYMVGYSNQPQHF
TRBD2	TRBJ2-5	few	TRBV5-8	TGTGCCAGCAGCTTGGTACTAGCGGGAGGGCAGCCACTCCAAGAGACCCAGTACTTC	CASSLVLAGGQPLQETQYF
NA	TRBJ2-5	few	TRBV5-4	TGTGCCAGCAGCAAGGAGAGACAAGAGACCCAGTACTTC	CASSKERQETQYF
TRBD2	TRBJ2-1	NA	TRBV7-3	TGTGCCAGCAGCGCCGGACTAGCGGGAGAGTATTTCTTC	CASSAGLAGEYFF
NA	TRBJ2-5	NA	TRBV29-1	TGCAGCGTTGAAGCAGGAGAGGAGACCCAGTACTTC	CSVEAGEETQYF
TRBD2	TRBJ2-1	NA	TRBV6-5	TGTGCCAGCAGGAAGACTAGCGGGGGCCTTCAGCCTGAGCAGTTCTTC	CASRKTSGGLQPEQFF
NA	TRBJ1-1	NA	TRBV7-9	TGTGCCAGCAGCTTGGAACAGGGAAAAGGCCCTGAAGCTTTCTTT	CASSLEQGKGPEAFF
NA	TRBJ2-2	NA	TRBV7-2	TGTGCCAGCGCGCTACAAGGGGCTTTAGGCGGGGAGCTGTTTTTT	CASALQGALGGELFF
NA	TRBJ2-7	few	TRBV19	TGTGCCAGTAGTGACTGGAGAGCCTACGAGCAGTACTTC	CASSDWRAYEQYF
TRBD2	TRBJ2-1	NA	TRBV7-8	TGTGCCAGCAGCTTACTCGCTAGCGGGCGTGAGCAGTTCTTC	CASSLLASGREQFF
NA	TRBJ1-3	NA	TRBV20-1	TGCAGTGCTAGGGGGGCCTCGGGGCCGGGAAACACCATATATTTT	CSARGASGPGNTIYF
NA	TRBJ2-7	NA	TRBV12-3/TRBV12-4	TGTGCCAGCAGTTTAGGCTACCTCTATTTCTCCTACGAGCAGTACTTC	CASSLGYLYFSYEQYF
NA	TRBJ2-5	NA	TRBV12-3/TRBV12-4	TGTGCCAGCAGTTTAGTTGTACAGGGTTTAGAGACCCAGTACTTC	CASSLVVQGLETQYF
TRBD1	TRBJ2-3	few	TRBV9	TGTGCCAGCACCCCCCACCCGGACAGGCAGGATACGCAGTATTTT	CASTPHPDRQDTQYF
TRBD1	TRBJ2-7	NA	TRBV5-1	TGCGCCAGTAAACCGGGACAGGGGGACTCCTACGAGCAGTACTTC	CASKPGQGDSYEQYF
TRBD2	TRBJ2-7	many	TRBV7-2	TGTGCCAGCAGCTTAGTTACTAGCGGCTACGAGCAGTACTTC	CASSLVTSGYEQYF
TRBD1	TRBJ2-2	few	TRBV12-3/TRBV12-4	TGTGCCAGCAGTTTCCCCCGGTCTGCTGCGGTGACAGGGGTACTCCAATCGAACACCGGGGAGCTGTTTTTT	CASSFPRSAAVTGVLQSNTGELFF
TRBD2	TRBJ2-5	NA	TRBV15	TGTGCCACCAGCAGAGATCTTTCTCCGGGACTATCGCGTTCCTACGCCCAGTACTTC	CATSRDLSPGLSRSYAQYF
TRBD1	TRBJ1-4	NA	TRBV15	TGTGCCACCAGCAGCTCCGGGACAGCCCCTGAAAAACTGTTTTTT	CATSSSGTAPEKLFF
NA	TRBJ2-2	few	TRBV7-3	TGTGCCAGCAGCTCCCTAGGGGGGATGAACACCGGGGAGCTGTTTTTT	CASSSLGGMNTGELFF
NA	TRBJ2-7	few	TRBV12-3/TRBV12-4	TGTGCCAGCCGCTCCGGCGGCTACGAGCAGTACTTC	CASRSGGYEQYF
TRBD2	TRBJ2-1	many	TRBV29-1	TGCAGCGTGTGGACTAGCGGCAATGAGCAGTTCTTC	CSVWTSGNEQFF
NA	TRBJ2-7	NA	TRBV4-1	TGCGCCAGCAGCCAAGTCATAGGCTACTCCTACGAGCAGTACTTC	CASSQVIGYSYEQYF
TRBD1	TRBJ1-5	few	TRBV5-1	TGCGCCAGCAGCTGGACAGGGATGGGCAATCAGCCCCAGCATTTT	CASSWTGMGNQPQHF
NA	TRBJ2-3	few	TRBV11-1	TGTGCCAGCATGTTAGGGGGGGCCTTGGGAGATACGCAGTATTTT	CASMLGGALGDTQYF
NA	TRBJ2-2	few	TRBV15	TGTGCCACCTGGGGGCTAGCGGCAAAAACCCTGAACACCGGGGAGCTGTTTTTT	CATWGLAAKTLNTGELFF
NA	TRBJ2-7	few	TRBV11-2	TGTGCCAGCAGTCATTATGGGGACGAGCAGTACTTC	CASSHYGDEQYF
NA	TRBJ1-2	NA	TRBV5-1	TGCGCCAGCAGCTTGAATCCAGGGAACCCCGATGGCTACACCTTC	CASSLNPGNPDGYTF
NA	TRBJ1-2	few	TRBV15	TGTGCCACCAGCGACTTCGGTGGCGCTCAAAACTATGGCTACACCTTC	CATSDFGGAQNYGYTF
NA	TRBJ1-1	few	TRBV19	TGTGCCAGTAGTAACCGACCACCTGAAGCTTTCTTT	CASSNRPPEAFF
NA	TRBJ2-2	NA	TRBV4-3	TGCGCCAGCAGCCAAGGGACGAGGGGTACCGGGGAGCTGTTTTTT	CASSQGTRGTGELFF
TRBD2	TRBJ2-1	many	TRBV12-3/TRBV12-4	TGTGCCAGCAGTCTAGACCTAGGGGAGGGATTCTTC	CASSLDLGEGFF
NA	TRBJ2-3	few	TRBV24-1	TGTGCCACCAGTGATTTAGGGAGGGGCAGGGGCTTAGGAGAGGCGCAGTATTTT	CATSDLGRGRGLGEAQYF
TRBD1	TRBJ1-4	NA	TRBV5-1	TGCGCCAGCAGCCCGGGACAGGGGGGTGAAAAACTGTTTTTT	CASSPGQGGEKLFF
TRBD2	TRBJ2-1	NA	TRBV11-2	TGTGCCAGCAGCAATCCTAGCGGGGGGACCTCCTACAATGAGCAGTTCTTC	CASSNPSGGTSYNEQFF
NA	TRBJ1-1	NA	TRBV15	TGTGCCACCAGCATATACAGAGAAATGAACACTGAAGCTTTCTTT	CATSIYREMNTEAFF
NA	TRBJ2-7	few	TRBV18	TGTGCCAGCTCACCGGGCCAGGGTTCCTTCTACGAGCAGTACTTC	CASSPGQGSFYEQYF
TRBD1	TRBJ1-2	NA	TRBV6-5	TGTGCCAGCAGAGACTTTGAGACAGGGGTATATGGCTACACCTTC	CASRDFETGVYGYTF
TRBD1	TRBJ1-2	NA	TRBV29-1	TGCAGCGCTCTGACCGGGACAGTCTATGGCTACACCTTC	CSALTGTVYGYTF
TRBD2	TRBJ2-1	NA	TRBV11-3	TGTGCCAGCAGCCCCCCTGGTGGTAGCGGGGGTGAGCAGTTCTTC	CASSPPGGSGGEQFF